The 24 T cell receptor beta chains below come from one sample, sequenced in a study of blood T cell repertoires in COVID-19. TCRdb's copy holds only in-frame clones and misses some; the assay was immunoSEQ multiplex PCR. This sample carries 95,000 or so clones, around nine tenths of them seen once, and the ten largest clones take approximately 3.1%. The sequenced sample was peripheral blood. The receptors were sampled from a woman between 70 and 85 years old with acute or convalescent COVID-19.

V gene TRBV28 combines with J gene TRBJ1-6; TRBD1 matches 7 bases. The CDR3 contains 15 residues. Germline V CDR1 and CDR2: MDHEN, SYDVKM. CDR3 in DNA: TGTGCTTGGTCGAGGGGGACAGCTGGGAATTCACCCCTCCACTTT. Its translation: CAWSRGTAGNSPLHF.

The DNA for the CDR3 is TGCAGCGTTGAGACTCGCCAATACACAGATACGCAGTATTTT. This codes for CSVETRQYTDTQYF. The V and J genes are TRBV29-1 and TRBJ2-3; D is unclear. Germline-derived CDR1 and CDR2 are SQVTM and ANQGSEA. This CDR3 region has 14 residues. V gave up 3 bases and J gave up 2 bases, with 12 bases separating them.

V gene TRBV2 combines with J gene TRBJ1-1; 9 positions match TRBD1. Germline trimming cut 5 bases from V and 5 bases from J; bases unmatched to any gene: 9. The CDR3 has 15 amino acids. Germline loops: CDR1 SNHLY, CDR2 FYNNEI. The CDR3 nucleotides read TGTGCCAGCAGTCCACGGGACAGGGTGGGTACTGAAGCTTTCTTT. Translating gives CASSPRDRVGTEAFF.

CDR3 DNA: TGTGCCAGGAGCCTCGGACAGGGGAACCGAAATAGCAATCAGCCCCAGCATTTT. Translated, it gives CARSLGQGNRNSNQPQHF. The chain employs TRBV11-3 and TRBJ1-5; 9 bases align to TRBD1. The V segment lost 9 bases and the J segment 0 bases; nucleotides outside the gene matches: 15. CDR3 length: 18 amino acids. CDR1 and CDR2 from the germline V gene are SGHNT and YENEEA.

V usage is TRBV10-1 and J usage is TRBJ2-3; the match to TRBD2 covers 7 bases. CDR3 length equals 15 residues. The germline gives CDR1 WNHNN, CDR2 SYGVQD (reference sequence). V gave up 5 bases and J gave up 4 bases; unmatched junction bases: 9. The CDR3 sequence: CASSQTIGGSDTQYF. DNA for the CDR3: TGCGCCAGCAGTCAAACTATCGGGGGGTCAGATACGCAGTATTTT.

This clone showed up just once. The chain uses TRBV5-1 and TRBJ1-1, with D possibly TRBD1 on 6 matching bases. V was pared by 0 bases and J by 6 bases, with 12 bases between. The CDR3 runs 14 residues. Germline V CDR1 and CDR2: SGHRS, YFSETQ. Written as DNA, the CDR3 is TGCGCCAGCAGCTTGGTAAGGGGGTATTCTGAAGCTTTCTTT. Encoded protein: CASSLVRGYSEAFF.

The V call is TRBV27, the J call TRBJ1-2, with D perhaps TRBD1 (5 bases). The ends were cut back, 3 bases at V and 7 bases at J, with 24 bases in the middle. Looked up from germline, CDR1 is MNHEY and CDR2 is SMNVEV (reference sequence). The CDR3 is 17 amino acids. CDR3 amino acids: CASSLNSVGAGIFGYTF. In DNA form, the CDR3 reads TGTGCCAGCAGTTTGAATTCTGTTGGGGCGGGGATTTTTGGCTACACCTTC.

The rearrangement uses TRBV5-5 and TRBJ2-1, with a tentative D call TRBD2 (5 bases). This CDR3 is built from 16 residues. The germline gives CDR1 SGHKS, CDR2 YYEKEE (reference sequence). Trimming shortened V by 0 bases and J by 7 bases, and 17 bases separated the two germline ends. Written as DNA, the CDR3 is TGTGCCAGCAGCTTGGCAGGCGGTACCACGGGGAATGAGCAGTTCTTC. It yields the protein CASSLAGGTTGNEQFF.

This chain links TRBV20-1 with TRBJ1-6; 8 bases are a match to TRBD1. This CDR3 has 16 amino acids. V lost 3 bases, J lost 0 bases, and 4 bases stayed unmatched. Germline V gene lookup returns CDR1 DFQATT and CDR2 SNEGSKA (reference sequence). CDR3 DNA sequence: TGCAGTGCTAGTTCAGGGGGCCACTCCTATAATTCACCCCTCCACTTT. It is translated as CSASSGGHSYNSPLHF.

J is TRBJ2-4 and V is TRBV10-3; weak D call: TRBD2 (5 bases). The CDR3 covers 17 residues. V was cut by 3 bases and J by 0 bases, with 15 bases left in between. CDR1 and CDR2 from the germline V gene are ENHRY and SYGVKD. This CDR3 is CAISDPAGNVAKNIQYF. In nucleotides, the CDR3 is TGTGCCATCAGTGATCCGGCCGGGAACGTAGCCAAAAACATTCAGTACTTC.

V and J are TRBV28 and TRBJ1-3; TRBD1 is a possible D gene (6 bases). With 7 bases removed from V and 3 bases from J, the gap between germline ends came to 13 bases. The CDR3 covers 14 residues. The germline gives CDR1 MDHEN, CDR2 SYDVKM. The CDR3 bases are TGTGCCAGCAATAAACAGGGTTATGGAAACACCATATATTTT. Residues: CASNKQGYGNTIYF.

DNA for the CDR3: TGTGCCAGCAGCAAGACCGGGACAGTCAACACAGATACGCAGTATTTT. This translates into CASSKTGTVNTDTQYF. V and J are TRBV3-1 (or the pseudogene TRBV3-2) and TRBJ2-3, with 7 bases fitting TRBD1. The junction had 10 bases not matched to a gene; V was cut back by 5 bases and J by 2 bases. Germline V lookup: CDR1 LGHDT, CDR2 YNNKEL (reference sequence). The CDR3 is 16 residues long.

CDR3: CASTAWGGAVSLSGANVLTF. The DNA for the CDR3 is TGTGCCAGCACCGCCTGGGGGGGCGCGGTGTCCCTCTCTGGGGCCAACGTCCTGACTTTC. The chain combines TRBV2 with TRBJ2-6, with D maybe TRBD2 (7 bases). CDR1 is SNHLY, CDR2 FYNNEI, per germline. CDR3 length: 20 residues. V lost 7 bases, J lost 0 bases, and 25 bases lay in between.

On this clone itself: Other DNA sequences in the sample encode the same CDR3. V gene TRBV18 combines with J gene TRBJ1-5, with D possibly TRBD1 on 5 matching bases. The germline V gene has CDR1 KGHSH and CDR2 LQKENI. This CDR3 is 14 amino acids long. The V and J ends lost 3 bases and 1 base respectively, with 7 bases between them. The CDR3 loop is CASSPQGSNQPQHF. DNA of the CDR3: TGTGCCAGCTCACCCCAGGGAAGCAATCAGCCCCAGCATTTT.

The gene calls are TRBV29-1 and TRBJ2-2; a possible D gene is TRBD1 (6 bases). The CDR3 runs 15 residues. V was shortened by 4 bases and J by 6 bases, with 18 bases between the two germline ends. Looked up from germline, CDR1 is SQVTM and CDR2 is ANQGSEA. The CDR3 bases are TGCAGCGTTGGGGCCCAGGGGAAGGTGGCCGGGGAGCTGTTTTTT. Translated: CSVGAQGKVAGELFF.

The chain combines TRBV3-1 (or the pseudogene TRBV3-2) with TRBJ1-2; 8 bases fit TRBD1. The CDR3 extends over 14 amino acids. With V trimmed by 4 bases and J by 3 bases, 4 bases remained unmatched. Per the germline V gene, CDR1 is LGHDT and CDR2 is YNNKEL (reference sequence). The CDR3 coding sequence is TGTGCCAGCAGCCTACAGGGGGTGCACTATGGCTACACCTTC. It yields the protein CASSLQGVHYGYTF.

This chain links TRBV2 with TRBJ2-2; 10 bases fit TRBD1. Germline assignment: CDR1 SNHLY and CDR2 FYNNEI. The CDR3 is 15 amino acids. The ends lost 7 bases at V and 3 bases at J; junction bases unmatched: 5. Written as DNA, the CDR3 is TGTGCCAGCACTCGACAGGGGGCTGACACCGGGGAGCTGTTTTTT. Residues: CASTRQGADTGELFF. The full variable domain, in which reference TRBV2 and TRBJ2-2 provide the parts outside the CDR3, is EPEVTQTPSHQVTQMGQEVILRCVPISNHLYFYWYRQILGQKVEFLVSFYNNEISEKSEIFDDQFSVERPDGSNFTLKIRSTKLEDSAMYFCASTRQGADTGELFFGEGSRLTVL.

V usage is TRBV19 and J usage is TRBJ2-5; D gene ambiguous. Trimming took 4 bases from V and 4 from J, leaving 16 bases between them. Germline V CDR1 and CDR2: LNHDA, SQIVND (reference sequence). The CDR3 extends over 15 amino acids. Written as DNA, the CDR3 is TGTGCCAGTAGTAGCCCCGGGTTGAGAGGAGAGACCCAGTACTTC. This gives the protein CASSSPGLRGETQYF.

This clone has just a few counts. V usage is TRBV5-4 and J usage is TRBJ2-1; D is possibly TRBD2 (6 bases). The germline V gene has CDR1 SGHNT and CDR2 YYREEE (reference sequence). This CDR3 spans 14 amino acids. Trimming removed 3 bases from V and 7 bases from J, with 14 bases in between. This CDR3 reads CASSSGTSPNEQFF. CDR3 sequence (DNA): TGTGCCAGCAGCTCAGGGACTTCACCGAATGAGCAGTTCTTC.

This sequence joins TRBV6-4 and TRBJ2-4; D is undetermined. The CDR3 consists of 13 residues. Trimming pared 3 bases from V and 9 bases from J, leaving 12 bases between. Germline V lookup: CDR1 MRHNA, CDR2 SNTAGT. The CDR3 loop reads CASSDGPGRIQYF. The CDR3 DNA reads as TGTGCCAGCAGTGATGGTCCAGGTCGCATTCAGTACTTC.

This chain connects TRBV3-1 (or the pseudogene TRBV3-2) to TRBJ1-1; 10 bases map to TRBD1. The CDR3 extends over 17 amino acids. In germline, CDR1 is LGHDT, CDR2 YNNKEL (reference sequence). Germline trimming cut 1 base from V and 5 bases from J; bases unmatched to any gene: 10. As DNA, the CDR3 is TGTGCCAGCAGCCAAGTGGGCTCGGGACAGGGGAAAACTGAAGCTTTCTTT. It specifies CASSQVGSGQGKTEAFF.

The chain employs TRBV3-1 (or the pseudogene TRBV3-2) and TRBJ1-5; D is unclear. Germline values: CDR1 LGHDT, CDR2 YNNKEL (reference sequence). This CDR3 is built from 16 residues. V dropped 0 bases and J dropped 2 bases, with 11 bases sitting between them. The CDR3 DNA is TGTGCCAGCAGCCAAGACACGGGATTCGGCAATCAGCCCCAGCATTTT. This codes for CASSQDTGFGNQPQHF.

This CDR3 reads CASSGGQGDSGANVLTF. The CDR3, as DNA: TGCGCCAGCAGCGGGGGACAGGGGGACTCTGGGGCCAACGTCCTGACTTTC. The chain carries TRBV5-1 and TRBJ2-6; 11 bases match TRBD1. This CDR3 has 17 residues. With V trimmed by 4 bases and J by 0 bases, 3 bases remained unmatched. CDR1 is SGHRS and CDR2 is YFSETQ in the germline V gene.

This clone was counted only a few times. V usage is TRBV5-5 and J usage is TRBJ2-7; D is perhaps TRBD1 (5 bases). Germline values: CDR1 SGHKS, CDR2 YYEKEE (reference sequence). V was pared by 1 base and J by 5 bases, with 16 bases between. This CDR3 region has 15 residues. The CDR3 nucleotides read TGTGCCAGCAGCTTGTTGGGCAGGGCCCTCGACGAGCAGTACGTC. The encoded protein is CASSLLGRALDEQYV.